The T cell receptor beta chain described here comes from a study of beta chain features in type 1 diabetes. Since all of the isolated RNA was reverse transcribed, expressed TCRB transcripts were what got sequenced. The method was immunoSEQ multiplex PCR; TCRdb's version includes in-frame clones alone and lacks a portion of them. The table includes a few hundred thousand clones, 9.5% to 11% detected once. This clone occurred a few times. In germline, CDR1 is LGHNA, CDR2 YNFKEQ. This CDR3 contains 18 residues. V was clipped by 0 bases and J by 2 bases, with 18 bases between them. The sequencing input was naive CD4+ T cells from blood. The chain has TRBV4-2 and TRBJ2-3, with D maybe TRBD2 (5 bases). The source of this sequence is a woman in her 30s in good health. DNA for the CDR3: TGTGCCAGCAGCCAAGATCTGAGCGGCGTGGGGTACACAGATACGCAGTATTTT. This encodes CASSQDLSGVGYTDTQYF.